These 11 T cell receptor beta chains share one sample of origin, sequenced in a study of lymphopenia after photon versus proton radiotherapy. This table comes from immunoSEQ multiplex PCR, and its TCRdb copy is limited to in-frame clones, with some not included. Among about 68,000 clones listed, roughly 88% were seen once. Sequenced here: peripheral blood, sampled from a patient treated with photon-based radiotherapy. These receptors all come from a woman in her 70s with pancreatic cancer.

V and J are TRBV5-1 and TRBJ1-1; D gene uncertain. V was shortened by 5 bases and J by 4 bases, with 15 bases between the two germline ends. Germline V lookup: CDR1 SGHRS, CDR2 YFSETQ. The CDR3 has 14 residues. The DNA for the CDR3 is TGCGCCAGCAGTACCTCCGCGATTAGCACTGAAGCTTTCTTT. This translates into CASSTSAISTEAFF.

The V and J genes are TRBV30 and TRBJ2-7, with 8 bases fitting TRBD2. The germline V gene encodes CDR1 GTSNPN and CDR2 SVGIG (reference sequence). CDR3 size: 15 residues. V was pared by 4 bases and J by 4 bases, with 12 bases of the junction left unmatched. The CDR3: CAWTKAGEPPYEQYF. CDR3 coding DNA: TGTGCCTGGACAAAAGCGGGAGAGCCCCCTTACGAGCAGTACTTC.

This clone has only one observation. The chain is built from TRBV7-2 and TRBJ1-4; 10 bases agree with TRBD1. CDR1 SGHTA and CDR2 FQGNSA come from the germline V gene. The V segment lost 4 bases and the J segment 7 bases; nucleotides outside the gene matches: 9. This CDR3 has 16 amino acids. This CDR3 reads CASSSRDRGDSEKLFF. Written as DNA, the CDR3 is TGTGCCAGCAGCTCCCGGGACAGGGGTGACTCTGAAAAACTGTTTTTT.

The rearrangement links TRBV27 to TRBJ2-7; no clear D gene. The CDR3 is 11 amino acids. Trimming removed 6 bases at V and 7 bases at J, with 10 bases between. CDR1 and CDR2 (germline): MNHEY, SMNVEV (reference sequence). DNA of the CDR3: TGTGCCAGCAGGGAAGGGTGGGAGCAGTACTTC. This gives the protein CASREGWEQYF.

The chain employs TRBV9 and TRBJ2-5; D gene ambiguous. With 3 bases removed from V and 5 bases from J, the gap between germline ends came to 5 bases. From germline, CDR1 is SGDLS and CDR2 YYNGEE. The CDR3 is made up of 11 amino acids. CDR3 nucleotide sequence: TGTGCCAGCAGCGCCCGGGAGACCCAGTACTTC. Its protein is CASSARETQYF.

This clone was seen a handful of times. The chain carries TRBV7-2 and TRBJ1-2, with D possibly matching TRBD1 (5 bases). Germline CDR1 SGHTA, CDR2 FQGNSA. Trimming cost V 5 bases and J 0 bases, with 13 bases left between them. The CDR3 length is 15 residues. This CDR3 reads CASSPGPTANYGYTF. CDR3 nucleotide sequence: TGTGCCAGCAGCCCAGGCCCGACAGCTAACTATGGCTACACCTTC.

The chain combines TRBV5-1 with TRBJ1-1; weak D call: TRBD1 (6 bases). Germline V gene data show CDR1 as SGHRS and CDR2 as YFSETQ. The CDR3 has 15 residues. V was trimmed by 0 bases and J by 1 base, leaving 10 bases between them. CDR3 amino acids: CASSLAGGANTEAFF. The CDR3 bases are TGCGCCAGCAGCTTGGCCGGGGGGGCGAACACTGAAGCTTTCTTT. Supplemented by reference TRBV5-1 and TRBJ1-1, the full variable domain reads KAGVTQTPRYLIKTRGQQVTLSCSPISGHRSVSWYQQTPGQGLQFLFEYFSETQRNKGNFPGRFSGRQFSNSRSEMNVSTLELGDSALYLCASSLAGGANTEAFFGQGTRLTVV.

The CDR3 DNA sequence: TGTGCCAGCTCACGGGGATTTAGCGACGAGCAGTACTTC. Its protein is CASSRGFSDEQYF. The gene calls are TRBV18 and TRBJ2-5; possible D gene TRBD2, 5 bases. With the DNA end fitting TRBJ2-7 better, the J assignment may be wrong. The CDR3 extends over 13 amino acids. Germline V lookup: CDR1 KGHSH, CDR2 LQKENI.

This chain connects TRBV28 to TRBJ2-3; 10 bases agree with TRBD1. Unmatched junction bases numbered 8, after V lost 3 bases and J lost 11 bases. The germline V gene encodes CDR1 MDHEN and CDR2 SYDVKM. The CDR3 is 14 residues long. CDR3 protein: CASSFIRQGALQYF. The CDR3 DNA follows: TGTGCCAGCAGTTTTATCCGACAGGGGGCATTGCAGTATTTT.

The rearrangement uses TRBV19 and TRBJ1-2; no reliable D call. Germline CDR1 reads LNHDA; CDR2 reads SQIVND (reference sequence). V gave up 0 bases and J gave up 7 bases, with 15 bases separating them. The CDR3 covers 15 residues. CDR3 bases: TGTGCCAGTAGTATAGACTCGGATCTCACGTTTGGCTACACCTTC. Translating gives CASSIDSDLTFGYTF. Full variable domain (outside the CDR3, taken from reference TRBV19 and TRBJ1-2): DGGITQSPKYLFRKEGQNVTLSCEQNLNHDAMYWYRQDPGQGLRLIYYSQIVNDFQKGDIAEGYSVSREKKESFPLTVTSAQKNPTAFYLCASSIDSDLTFGYTFGSGTRLTVV.

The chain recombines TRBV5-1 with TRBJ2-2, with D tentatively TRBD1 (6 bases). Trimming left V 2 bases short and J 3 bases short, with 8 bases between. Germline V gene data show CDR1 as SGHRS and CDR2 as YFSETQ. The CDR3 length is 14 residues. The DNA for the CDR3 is TGCGCCAGCAGCTTCAGGGGCGACACCGGGGAGCTGTTTTTT. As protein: CASSFRGDTGELFF.